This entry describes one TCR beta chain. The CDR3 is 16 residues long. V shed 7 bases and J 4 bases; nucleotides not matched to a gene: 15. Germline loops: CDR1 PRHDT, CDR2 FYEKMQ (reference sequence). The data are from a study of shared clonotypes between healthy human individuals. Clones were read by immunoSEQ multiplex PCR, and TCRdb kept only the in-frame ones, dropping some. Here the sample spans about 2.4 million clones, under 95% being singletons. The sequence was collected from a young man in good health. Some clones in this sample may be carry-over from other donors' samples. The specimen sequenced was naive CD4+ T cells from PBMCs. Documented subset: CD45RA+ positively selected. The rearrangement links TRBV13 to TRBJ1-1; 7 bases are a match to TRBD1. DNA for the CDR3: TGTGCCAGCAACCCGACAGGGATGTTCCCTGGCACTGAAGCTTTCTTT. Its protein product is CASNPTGMFPGTEAFF.